This T cell receptor (beta chain) was sequenced in a study of blood T cell repertoires in COVID-19. At the level of the study: Spain, Italy and the United States supplied samples that represented acute and convalescent COVID-19. PBMCs, B-cell-depleted T cells, or T cells provided the cDNA or gDNA that made up the material.

Methods used by the authors: Amplification from reference gene primers served as the basis for estimated nucleated cell counts. The data were produced by immunoSEQ multiplex PCR, yet TCRdb's version contains in-frame clones alone and is incomplete. Clone size and the V and J calls come from that table; the DNA yielded D and trimming. The table includes approximately 100,000 clones, roughly 80% detected once. This TCR was sampled from a man in his sixties with acute or convalescent COVID-19. The sample consisted of peripheral blood.

The CDR3 DNA reads as TGTGCCAGCAGTTCCCGGGACAGGCCCTCCTACGAGCAGTACTTC. Protein sequence: CASSSRDRPSYEQYF. The chain carries TRBV6-5 and TRBJ2-7, with TRBD1 matching over 8 bases. Trimming removed 4 bases from V and 0 bases from J; junction bases left unmatched: 5. CDR3 length: 15 residues. The V gene's germline CDR1 is MNHEY and CDR2 SVGAGI.